What follows are 17 T cell receptor beta chains derived from one specimen sequenced in a study of T cells in Graves' hyperthyroidism and ophthalmopathy. From RNA transcripts, TCR beta CDR3 regions were amplified. The HTBI primer set was used in a first-round RT-PCR of the TCR CDR3. A single record per CDR3 protein comes from TCRdb applying MiXCR to the multiplex PCR reads. The table records 450,000 to 650,000 distinct CDR3 sequences, less than 25% of them present only once. The source material was blood. The receptors derive from a man aged 18 to 30 with Graves' hyperthyroidism.

This clonotype appeared many times. The chain recombines TRBV27 with TRBJ2-7; D may be TRBD2 (7 bases). Germline lookup yields CDR1 MNHEY and CDR2 SMNVEV (reference sequence). The CDR3 totals 14 residues. V lost 8 bases and J 1 base, leaving 15 bases between the germline ends. The CDR3 region is CASRPGGASYEQYF. In nucleotides, the CDR3 is TGTGCCAGCCGGCCGGGGGGCGCGTCCTACGAGCAGTACTTC.

This clonotype has ten or more counts. This rearrangement joins TRBV20-1 to TRBJ1-2; a weak D match, TRBD1 (6 bases). The CDR3 has 17 amino acids. Trimming took off 5 bases at V and 5 bases at J, with 27 bases between the two ends. Per germline, CDR1 DFQATT and CDR2 SNEGSKA (reference sequence). The CDR3 here is CSAGPHAGLGGWYGYTF. The DNA for the CDR3 is TGCAGTGCTGGACCCCATGCAGGGCTAGGGGGTTGGTATGGCTACACCTTC.

This clonotype appeared many times. The chain has TRBV9 and TRBJ2-2; no reliable D call. The germline gives CDR1 SGDLS, CDR2 YYNGEE. This CDR3 comprises 17 residues. Trimming shortened V by 2 bases and J by 2 bases, and 16 bases separated the two germline ends. The CDR3 sequence: CASSVNHRQVNTGELFF. DNA of the CDR3: TGTGCCAGCAGCGTTAATCATAGACAAGTAAACACCGGGGAGCTGTTTTTT.

The V call is TRBV6-1, the J call TRBJ2-7, with 8 bases matching TRBD2. The CDR3 is 11 amino acids. Per germline, CDR1 MNHNS and CDR2 SASEGT. Trimming removed 7 bases from V and 10 bases from J; junction bases left unmatched: 6. CDR3 sequence (DNA): TGTGCCAGCACCCACGGGGGGGAACAGTACTTC. This encodes CASTHGGEQYF.

The chain couples TRBV12-3 or TRBV12-4 to TRBJ2-2; D unresolved. The length of the CDR3 is 12 residues. The V gene lost 7 bases and the J gene lost 3 bases, with 6 bases spanning the gap. CDR3 region: CASTVYTGELFF. The CDR3, as DNA: TGTGCCAGCACCGTTTACACCGGGGAGCTGTTTTTT.

The J gene is TRBJ1-5, the V gene TRBV28; a weak D match, TRBD1 (5 bases). Trimming took 2 bases from V and 11 from J, leaving 19 bases between them. The CDR3 is 15 amino acids. Germline values: CDR1 MDHEN, CDR2 SYDVKM. The CDR3 spells CASSLLEGDPEAQHF. In nucleotides, the CDR3 is TGTGCCAGCAGTTTACTCGAAGGGGACCCTGAGGCCCAGCATTTT.

This clonotype appeared many times. The chain couples TRBV24-1 to TRBJ1-2; no definite D call. The V and J ends lost 4 bases and 3 bases respectively, with 20 bases between them. This CDR3 is 17 amino acids long. The germline V gene encodes CDR1 KGHDR and CDR2 SFDVKD. The CDR3 region is CATSDNDAASSHYGYTF. CDR3 sequence (DNA): TGTGCCACCAGTGACAACGACGCGGCCTCCAGCCACTATGGCTACACCTTC.

The CDR3 DNA sequence: TGCGCCAGCAGCTTGGGGCTAGCGGGGGAGCTGAACACCGGGGAGCTGTTTTTT. It specifies CASSLGLAGELNTGELFF. J is TRBJ2-2 and V is TRBV5-1, with 10 bases that match TRBD2. Per the germline V gene, CDR1 is SGHRS and CDR2 is YFSETQ. The CDR3 has 18 amino acids. Trimming cost V 0 bases and J 1 base; bases outside gene matches: 6.

This clonotype was found many times. The rearrangement uses TRBV2 and TRBJ2-7, with a possible D match to TRBD1 (5 bases). V was cut by 4 bases and J by 5 bases, with 12 bases left in between. Germline CDR1 and CDR2: SNHLY and FYNNEI. This CDR3 comprises 13 residues. The CDR3 reads CASSVQDLDEQYF. The CDR3 DNA is TGTGCCAGCAGTGTACAGGATCTAGACGAGCAGTACTTC.

This clonotype occurred many times. The chain has TRBV12-3 or TRBV12-4 and TRBJ2-5; D possibly corresponds to TRBD2 (6 bases). Trimming stripped 11 bases from V and 3 bases from J, with 13 bases between. The CDR3 length is 12 residues. The CDR3 region is CAQAPGEETQYF. Here the CDR3 DNA reads TGTGCCCAAGCCCCGGGGGAAGAGACCCAGTACTTC.

The V call is TRBV12-3 or TRBV12-4, the J call TRBJ2-7, with D possibly matching TRBD1 (5 bases). V lost 5 bases and J 3 bases, leaving 14 bases between the germline ends. This CDR3 has 14 residues. DNA of the CDR3: TGTGCCAGCAGTAAATACGGCAGGGACTACGAGCAGTACTTC. Its translation: CASSKYGRDYEQYF.

The table lists this clonotype with a few counts. The chain is built from TRBV3-1 and TRBJ1-3, with D unresolved. The ends were cut back, 3 bases at V and 2 bases at J, with 11 bases in the middle. The CDR3 length is 15 residues. CDR1 is LGHDT and CDR2 is YNNKEL in the germline V gene (reference sequence). The CDR3 sequence: CASSQRPGAGNTIYF. In nucleotides, the CDR3 is TGTGCCAGCAGCCAGAGGCCAGGCGCTGGAAACACCATATATTTT.

This clonotype was seen a handful of times. This chain uses TRBV29-1 with TRBJ2-7; TRBD1 agrees at 8 bases. V was clipped by 3 bases and J by 6 bases; unmatched bases: 7. The germline V gene has CDR1 SQVTM and CDR2 ANQGSEA. This CDR3 is 13 amino acids long. The CDR3 DNA reads TGCAGCGTTGAGAGGACAGGGCCTGGCGAGCAGTACTTC. It translates to CSVERTGPGEQYF.

In its sample, this clonotype was seen a few times. This sequence joins TRBV6-1 and TRBJ2-5; D could derive from TRBD1 or TRBD2 (6 bases each). The CDR3 consists of 14 residues. Germline V gene sequence: CDR1 MNHNS, CDR2 SASEGT. Trimming took off 6 bases at V and 7 bases at J, with 18 bases between the two ends. The CDR3 sequence: CASSDPGAEGTQYF. CDR3 sequence (DNA): TGTGCCAGCAGCGATCCGGGGGCGGAGGGGACCCAGTACTTC.

This clonotype was counted at least ten times. The V and J genes are TRBV27 and TRBJ1-5, with 8 bases that match TRBD1. Germline V gene lookup returns CDR1 MNHEY and CDR2 SMNVEV (reference sequence). CDR3 length: 15 residues. V shed 4 bases and J 5 bases; nucleotides not matched to a gene: 7. The CDR3 nucleotides are TGTGCCAGCAGTTCTGGCAGGGGGCCGGATCAGCCCCAGCATTTT. Protein: CASSSGRGPDQPQHF.

In this sample, this clonotype turned up many times. J is TRBJ1-2 and V is TRBV6-5; D possibly corresponds to TRBD1 (5 bases). With 0 bases removed from V and 2 bases from J, the gap between germline ends came to 13 bases. This CDR3 region has 16 residues. Germline V gene sequence: CDR1 MNHEY, CDR2 SVGAGI. CDR3: CASSYSEGYPNYGYTF. The CDR3 DNA sequence: TGTGCCAGCAGTTACTCCGAGGGGTATCCCAACTATGGCTACACCTTC.

This clonotype was recorded many times. V gene TRBV27 combines with J gene TRBJ1-6; D remains unclear. This CDR3 contains 13 residues. Germline CDR1 and CDR2: MNHEY and SMNVEV (reference sequence). Trimming removed 9 bases at V and 9 bases at J, with 15 bases between. The CDR3 DNA reads as TGTGCCAGTTCCGAAAGGTCGGTTTCACCCCTCCACTTT. Residues: CASSERSVSPLHF.